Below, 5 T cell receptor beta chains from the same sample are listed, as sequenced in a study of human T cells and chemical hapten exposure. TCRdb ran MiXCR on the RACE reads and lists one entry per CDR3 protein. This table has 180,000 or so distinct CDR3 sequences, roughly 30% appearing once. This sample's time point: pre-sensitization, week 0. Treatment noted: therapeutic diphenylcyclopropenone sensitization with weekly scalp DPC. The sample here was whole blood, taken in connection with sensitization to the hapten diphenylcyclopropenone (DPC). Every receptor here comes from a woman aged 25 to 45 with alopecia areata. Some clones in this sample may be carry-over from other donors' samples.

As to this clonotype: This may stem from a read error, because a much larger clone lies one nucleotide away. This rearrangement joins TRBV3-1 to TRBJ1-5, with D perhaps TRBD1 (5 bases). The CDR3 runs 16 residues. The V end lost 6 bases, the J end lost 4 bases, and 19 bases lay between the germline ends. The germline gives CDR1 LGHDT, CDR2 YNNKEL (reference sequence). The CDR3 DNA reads TGTGCCAGCAGTCTTAGTGGGGCAGCACCAAATCAGCCCCAGCATTTT. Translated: CASSLSGAAPNQPQHF.

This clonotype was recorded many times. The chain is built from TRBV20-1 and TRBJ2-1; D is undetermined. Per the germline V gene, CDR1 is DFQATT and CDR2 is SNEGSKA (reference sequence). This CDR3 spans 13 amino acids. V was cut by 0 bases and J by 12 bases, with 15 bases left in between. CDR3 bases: TGCAGTGCTAGAGACCGAAAGGGTACGGTGCAGTTCTTC. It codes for CSARDRKGTVQFF.

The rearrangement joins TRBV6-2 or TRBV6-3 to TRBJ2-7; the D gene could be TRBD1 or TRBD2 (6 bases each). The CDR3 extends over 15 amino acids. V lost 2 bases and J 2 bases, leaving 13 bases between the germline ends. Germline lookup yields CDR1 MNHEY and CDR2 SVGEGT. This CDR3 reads CASSYIRGPTYEQYF. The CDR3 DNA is TGTGCCAGCAGTTACATCCGGGGGCCGACCTACGAGCAGTACTTC.

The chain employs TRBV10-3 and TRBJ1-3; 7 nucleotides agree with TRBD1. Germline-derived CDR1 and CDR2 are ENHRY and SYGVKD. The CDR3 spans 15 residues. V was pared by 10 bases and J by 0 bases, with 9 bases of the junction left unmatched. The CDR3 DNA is TGTGCCACGCAGTCAGGGGGAGGCTCTGGAAACACCATATATTTT. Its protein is CATQSGGGSGNTIYF.

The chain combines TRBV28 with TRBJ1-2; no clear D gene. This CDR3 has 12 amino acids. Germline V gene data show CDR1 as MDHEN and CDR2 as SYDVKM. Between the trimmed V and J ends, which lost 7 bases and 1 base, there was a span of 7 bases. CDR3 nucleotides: TGTGCCAGCACGAGTGTTAACTATGGCTACACCTTC. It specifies CASTSVNYGYTF.